The following is a TCR beta chain sequence with its context. This sample was taken from a study of blood T cell repertoires in COVID-19. The protocol was immunoSEQ multiplex PCR, while the TCRdb copy is restricted to in-frame clones and leaves out a portion. The table has 100,000 to 150,000 clones, around three quarters seen once. Unmatched junction bases numbered 4, after V lost 0 bases and J lost 5 bases. The CDR3 spans 17 residues. Germline values: CDR1 MGHRA, CDR2 YSYEKL. The TCR comes from a man aged 35 to 55 with active or convalescent COVID-19. The specimen sequenced was peripheral blood. The chain joins TRBV4-1 to TRBJ2-1; TRBD2 matches at 13 bases. CDR3 region: CASSQDPGLAGNNEQFF. CDR3 in DNA: TGCGCCAGCAGCCAAGACCCGGGACTAGCGGGGAACAATGAGCAGTTCTTC.